The source of this TCR beta chain is a study of blood T cell repertoires in COVID-19. V lost 6 bases and J lost 0, with 11 bases in between. The CDR3 length is 14 residues. Germline CDR1 KGHSH, CDR2 LQKENI. Some clones are missing from TCRdb's copy, which holds only in-frame ones; the method was immunoSEQ multiplex PCR. The sample shows 250,000 or so clones, roughly 84% of them seen only once. This sequence originates from a man between 45 and 60 years old who had recovered from COVID-19. Sequences were obtained from PBMCs or T cells enriched from blood (not recorded which). The chain combines TRBV18 with TRBJ1-2; no clear D gene. The CDR3 coding sequence is TGTGCCAGCTCCCGAGGCAGAACTAACTATGGCTACACCTTC. Its protein product is CASSRGRTNYGYTF.